The 14 T cell receptor beta chains below come from one sample, sequenced in a study of early T cells in non-severe SARS-CoV-2 infection (dated by TCRdb to 2020 to 2023). The library was generated by 5' RACE. TCRdb records NextSeq 500 as the sequencer. TCRdb passed the public sequencing reads through fastp at Q25 and MiXCR, retaining productive beta sequences. Entries are consolidated by CDR3 protein sequence, retaining the most common genes and DNA. This sample comprises some 54,000 distinct CDR3 sequences, more than 9.5% of them detected only once. Together, the top ten hold less than 15% of the sample. The sample consisted of whole blood. The receptor set was obtained from an adult who was a healthcare worker with PCR-confirmed SARS-CoV-2 infection or an uninfected control (not recorded which).

This clonotype was counted only a few times. The rearrangement links TRBV27 to TRBJ2-1, with 13 positions matching TRBD2. CDR1 and CDR2 (germline): MNHEY, SMNVEV (reference sequence). This CDR3 contains 16 residues. V shed 6 bases, J shed 10 bases, and the junction held 12 bases outside the gene matches. The CDR3 loop reads CASRIRRGLAGEEQFF. Here the CDR3 DNA reads TGTGCCAGCAGAATCCGCCGAGGACTAGCGGGAGAGGAGCAGTTCTTC.

This clonotype was observed a few times. This sequence joins TRBV18 and TRBJ2-7, with D possibly being TRBD1 (6 bases). In germline, CDR1 is KGHSH, CDR2 LQKENI. V lost 9 bases and J lost 2, with 17 bases in between. This CDR3 spans 14 amino acids. The DNA for the CDR3 is TGTGCCAGTCGTACCGGGACATCCACCTACGAGCAGTACTTC. Protein sequence: CASRTGTSTYEQYF.

In this sample, this clonotype turned up many times. The V call is TRBV7-3, the J call TRBJ2-1, with unresolved D. V dropped 4 bases and J dropped 6 bases, with 13 bases sitting between them. This CDR3 spans 14 amino acids. Germline V gives CDR1 SGHTA, CDR2 FQGTGA. The chain's CDR3 is CASSSPQSPNEQFF. In DNA, the CDR3 is TGTGCCAGCAGCTCACCTCAGTCCCCCAATGAGCAGTTCTTC.

V usage is TRBV5-1 and J usage is TRBJ1-1; no reliable D call. The CDR3 totals 16 residues. The germline V gene has CDR1 SGHRS and CDR2 YFSETQ. Trimming shortened V by 0 bases and J by 5 bases, and 17 bases separated the two germline ends. CDR3 nucleotide sequence: TGCGCCAGCAGCTTGGCCGAGAATGGGAGGCGGACTGAAGCTTTCTTT. It specifies CASSLAENGRRTEAFF.

Many counts were recorded for this clonotype. This chain uses TRBV6-2 or TRBV6-3 with TRBJ2-7, with D unclear. This CDR3 has 12 residues. V lost 8 bases to trimming and J lost 0 bases, with 8 bases between them. Germline CDR1 and CDR2: MNHEY and SVGEGT. CDR3 sequence (DNA): TGTGCCAGCGGAGTAACCTCCTACGAGCAGTACTTC. The encoded protein is CASGVTSYEQYF.

This clonotype was seen repeatedly, ten times or more. The V and J genes are TRBV28 and TRBJ2-7, with TRBD1 identical over 7 bases. Germline values: CDR1 MDHEN, CDR2 SYDVKM. The V segment lost 6 bases and the J segment 3 bases; nucleotides outside the gene matches: 5. This CDR3 has 13 residues. The CDR3 nucleotides are TGTGCCAGCAGCCCTGGGACAGACTACGAGCAGTACTTC. It codes for CASSPGTDYEQYF.

This clonotype was recorded at least ten times. The chain is built from TRBV24-1 and TRBJ1-5; unclear D gene. Germline CDR1 reads KGHDR; CDR2 reads SFDVKD. Trimming took 2 bases from V and 4 from J, leaving 2 bases between them. The CDR3 extends over 12 amino acids. CDR3 protein: CATSDWNQPQHF. The CDR3 bases are TGTGCCACCAGTGATTGGAATCAGCCCCAGCATTTT.

This clonotype has a handful of counts. The V and J genes are TRBV5-5 and TRBJ2-3; no firm D call. Trimming removed 0 bases from V and 0 bases from J, with 8 bases in between. This CDR3 has 15 residues. CDR1 is SGHKS, CDR2 YYEKEE, per germline (reference sequence). The CDR3, as DNA: TGTGCCAGCAGCTTGGACCTACCTAGCACAGATACGCAGTATTTT. Translating it yields CASSLDLPSTDTQYF.

This clonotype was counted only a few times. The chain carries TRBV29-1 and TRBJ2-1; D is possibly TRBD1 or TRBD2 (6 bases each). Germline V lookup: CDR1 SQVTM, CDR2 ANQGSEA. V was pared by 4 bases and J by 8 bases, with 12 bases between. This CDR3 comprises 12 residues. DNA for the CDR3: TGCAGCGTTGGGGGGCTAGCGCATGAGCAGTTCTTC. It is translated as CSVGGLAHEQFF.

The chain is built from TRBV3-1 and TRBJ2-5; 13 bases are shared with TRBD2. J gave up 5 bases and V 3 bases, and 6 bases lay outside the gene matches. The CDR3 is 16 residues long. Germline lookup yields CDR1 LGHDT and CDR2 YNNKEL (reference sequence). As DNA, the CDR3 is TGTGCCAGCAGCCACCCCGGGACTAGCGGGATGGAGACCCAGTACTTC. Residues: CASSHPGTSGMETQYF.

Many counts were recorded for this clonotype. V is TRBV7-2 and J is TRBJ1-5, with D possibly being TRBD1 (5 bases). The germline V gene encodes CDR1 SGHTA and CDR2 FQGNSA. The CDR3 runs 14 residues. V was cut by 5 bases and J by 4 bases, with 12 bases left in between. This CDR3 reads CASSPGRENQPQHF. CDR3 DNA: TGTGCCAGCAGCCCGGGACGGGAGAATCAGCCCCAGCATTTT.

This clonotype appeared many times. V and J are TRBV30 and TRBJ1-1; D is unresolved. With 2 bases removed from V and 3 bases from J, the gap between germline ends came to 1 base. This CDR3 is built from 10 residues. Germline V gene sequence: CDR1 GTSNPN, CDR2 SVGIG (reference sequence). The CDR3 DNA is TGTGCCTGGAGTCACACTGAAGCTTTCTTT. Its protein is CAWSHTEAFF.

The chain is built from TRBV5-1 and TRBJ2-1, with D perhaps matching TRBD1 or TRBD2 (6 bases each). The V and J ends lost 0 bases and 8 bases respectively, with 15 bases between them. The CDR3 extends over 15 amino acids. Germline V gene sequence: CDR1 SGHRS, CDR2 YFSETQ. CDR3 loop: CASSLVSPGAHEQFF. The CDR3 DNA is TGCGCCAGCAGCTTGGTCTCCCCGGGGGCCCATGAGCAGTTCTTC.

This clonotype showed up just a few times. The genes are TRBV2 and TRBJ2-3; D ambiguous. Germline V CDR1 and CDR2: SNHLY, FYNNEI. This CDR3 has 14 residues. V was cut by 6 bases and J by 0 bases, with 10 bases left in between. CDR3 residues: CASSAYLSTDTQYF. In nucleotides, the CDR3 is TGTGCCAGCAGCGCGTACCTGAGCACAGATACGCAGTATTTT. The full variable domain, completed using reference TRBV2 and TRBJ2-3, is EPEVTQTPSHQVTQMGQEVILRCVPISNHLYFYWYRQILGQKVEFLVSFYNNEISEKSEIFDDQFSVERPDGSNFTLKIRSTKLEDSAMYFCASSAYLSTDTQYFGPGTRLTVL.